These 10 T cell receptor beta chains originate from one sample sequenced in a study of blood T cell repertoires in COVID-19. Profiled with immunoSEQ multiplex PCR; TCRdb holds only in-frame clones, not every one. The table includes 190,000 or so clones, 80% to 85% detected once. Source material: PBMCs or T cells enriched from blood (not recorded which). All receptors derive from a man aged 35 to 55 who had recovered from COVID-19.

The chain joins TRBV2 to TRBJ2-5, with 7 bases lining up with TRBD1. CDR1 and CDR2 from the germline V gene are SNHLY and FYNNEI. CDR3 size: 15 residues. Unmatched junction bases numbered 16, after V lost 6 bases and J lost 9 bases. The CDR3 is CASRGIDRAGSPQYF. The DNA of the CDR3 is TGTGCCAGCAGGGGGATTGACAGGGCCGGTTCCCCCCAGTACTTC.

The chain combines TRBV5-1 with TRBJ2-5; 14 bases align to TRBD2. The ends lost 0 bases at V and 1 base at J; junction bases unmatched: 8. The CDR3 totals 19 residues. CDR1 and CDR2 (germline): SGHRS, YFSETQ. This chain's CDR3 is CASSLEAGTSGRLQETQYF. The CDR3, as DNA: TGCGCCAGCAGCTTGGAGGCGGGGACTAGCGGGAGACTCCAAGAGACCCAGTACTTC.

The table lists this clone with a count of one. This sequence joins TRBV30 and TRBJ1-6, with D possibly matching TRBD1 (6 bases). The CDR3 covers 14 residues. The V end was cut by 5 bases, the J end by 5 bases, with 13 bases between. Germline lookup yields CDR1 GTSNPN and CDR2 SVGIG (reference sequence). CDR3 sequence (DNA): TGTGCCTGGGAAGGGGGTTCCAATAATTCACCCCTCCACTTT. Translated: CAWEGGSNNSPLHF.

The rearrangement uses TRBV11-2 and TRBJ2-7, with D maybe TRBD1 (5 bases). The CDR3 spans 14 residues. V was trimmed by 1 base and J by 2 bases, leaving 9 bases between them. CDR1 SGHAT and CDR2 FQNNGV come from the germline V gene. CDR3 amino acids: CASSLGQPPYEQYF. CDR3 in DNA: TGTGCCAGCAGCTTAGGACAGCCCCCCTACGAGCAGTACTTC.

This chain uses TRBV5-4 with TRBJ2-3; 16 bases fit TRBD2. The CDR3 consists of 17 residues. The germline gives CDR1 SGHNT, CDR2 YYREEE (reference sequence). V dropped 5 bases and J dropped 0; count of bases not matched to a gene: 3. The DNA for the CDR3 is TGTGCCAGCAGAGGGACTAGCGGGGGGGCGAGCACAGATACGCAGTATTTT. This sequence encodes CASRGTSGGASTDTQYF.

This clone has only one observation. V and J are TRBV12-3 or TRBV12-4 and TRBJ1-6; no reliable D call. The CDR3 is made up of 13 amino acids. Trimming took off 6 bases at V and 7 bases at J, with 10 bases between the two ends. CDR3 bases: TGTGCCAGCAGCGGACGGGGAAATTCACCCCTCCACTTT. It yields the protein CASSGRGNSPLHF.

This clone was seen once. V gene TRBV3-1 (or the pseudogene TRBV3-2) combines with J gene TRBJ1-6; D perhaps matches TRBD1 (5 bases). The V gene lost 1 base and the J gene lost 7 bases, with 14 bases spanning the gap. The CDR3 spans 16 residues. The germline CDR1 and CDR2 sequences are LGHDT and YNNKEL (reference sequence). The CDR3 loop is CASSQGFDSLNSPLHF. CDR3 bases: TGTGCCAGCAGCCAAGGTTTTGACAGTTTAAATTCACCCCTCCACTTT.

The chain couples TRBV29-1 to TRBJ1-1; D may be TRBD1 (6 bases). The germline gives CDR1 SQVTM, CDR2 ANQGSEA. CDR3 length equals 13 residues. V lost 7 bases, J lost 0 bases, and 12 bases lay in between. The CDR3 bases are TGCAGCGGAACACAGGGACTGAACACTGAAGCTTTCTTT. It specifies CSGTQGLNTEAFF.

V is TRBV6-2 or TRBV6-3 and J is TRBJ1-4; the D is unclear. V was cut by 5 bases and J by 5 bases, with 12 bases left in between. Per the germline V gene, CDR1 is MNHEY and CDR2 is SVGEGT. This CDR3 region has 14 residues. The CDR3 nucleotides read TGTGCCAGCAGTACGGGAGGGAGGAATGAAAAACTGTTTTTT. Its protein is CASSTGGRNEKLFF.

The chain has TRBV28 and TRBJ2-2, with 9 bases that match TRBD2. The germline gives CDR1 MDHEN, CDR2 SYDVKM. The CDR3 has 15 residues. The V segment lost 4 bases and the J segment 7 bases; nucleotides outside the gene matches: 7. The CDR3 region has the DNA TGTGCCAGCAGTTCCTCTATAGCGGGGGTCGGGGAGCTGTTTTTT. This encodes CASSSSIAGVGELFF. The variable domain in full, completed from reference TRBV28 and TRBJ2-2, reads DVKVTQSSRYLVKRTGEKVFLECVQDMDHENMFWYRQDPGLGLRLIYFSYDVKMKEKGDIPEGYSVSREKKERFSLILESASTNQTSMYLCASSSSIAGVGELFFGEGSRLTVL.